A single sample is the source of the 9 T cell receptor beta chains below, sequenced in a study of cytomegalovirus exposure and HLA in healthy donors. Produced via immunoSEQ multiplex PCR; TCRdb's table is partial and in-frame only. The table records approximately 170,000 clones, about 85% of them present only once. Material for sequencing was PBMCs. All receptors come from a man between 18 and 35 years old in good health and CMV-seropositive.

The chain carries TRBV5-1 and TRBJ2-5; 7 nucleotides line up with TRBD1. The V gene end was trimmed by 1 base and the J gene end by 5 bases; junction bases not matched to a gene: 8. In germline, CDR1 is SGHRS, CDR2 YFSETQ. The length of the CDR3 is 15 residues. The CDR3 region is CASSLLGQGDETQYF. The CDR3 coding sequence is TGCGCCAGCAGCTTGTTGGGGCAGGGGGACGAGACCCAGTACTTC.

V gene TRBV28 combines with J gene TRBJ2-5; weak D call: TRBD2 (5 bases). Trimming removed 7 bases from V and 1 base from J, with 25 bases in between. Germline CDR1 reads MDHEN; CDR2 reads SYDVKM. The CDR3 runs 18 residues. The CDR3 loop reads CASTGGLYWRPGQETQYF. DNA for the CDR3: TGTGCCAGCACCGGCGGCCTTTATTGGAGGCCAGGCCAAGAGACCCAGTACTTC.

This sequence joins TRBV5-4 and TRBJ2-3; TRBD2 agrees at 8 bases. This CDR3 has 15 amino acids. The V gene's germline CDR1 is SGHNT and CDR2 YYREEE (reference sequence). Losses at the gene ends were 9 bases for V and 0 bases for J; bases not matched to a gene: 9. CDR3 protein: CATALGLESTDTQYF. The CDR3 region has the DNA TGTGCCACCGCTCTGGGACTAGAGAGCACAGATACGCAGTATTTT.

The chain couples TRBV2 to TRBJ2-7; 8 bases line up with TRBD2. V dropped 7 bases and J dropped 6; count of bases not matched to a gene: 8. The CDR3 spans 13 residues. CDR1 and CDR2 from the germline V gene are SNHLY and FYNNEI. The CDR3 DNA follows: TGTGCCAGCACTCTGGCGGGGGGCGGCGAGCAGTACTTC. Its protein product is CASTLAGGGEQYF. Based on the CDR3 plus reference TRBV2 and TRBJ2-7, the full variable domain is EPEVTQTPSHQVTQMGQEVILRCVPISNHLYFYWYRQILGQKVEFLVSFYNNEISEKSEIFDDQFSVERPDGSNFTLKIRSTKLEDSAMYFCASTLAGGGEQYFGPGTRLTVT.

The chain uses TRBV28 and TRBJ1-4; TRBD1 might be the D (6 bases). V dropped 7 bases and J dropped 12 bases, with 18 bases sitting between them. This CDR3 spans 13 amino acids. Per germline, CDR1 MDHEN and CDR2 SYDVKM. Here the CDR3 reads CASTANRVGQLFF. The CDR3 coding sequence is TGTGCCAGCACCGCGAACAGGGTCGGTCAACTGTTTTTT.

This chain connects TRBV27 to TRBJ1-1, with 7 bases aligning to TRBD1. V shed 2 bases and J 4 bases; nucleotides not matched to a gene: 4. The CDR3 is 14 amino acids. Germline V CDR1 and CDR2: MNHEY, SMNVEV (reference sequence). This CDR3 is CASSLQGGVTEAFF. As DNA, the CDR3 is TGTGCCAGCAGTTTACAGGGGGGAGTCACTGAAGCTTTCTTT.

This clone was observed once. In nucleotides, the CDR3 is TGCGCCAGCAGCCAACCTACAACGGGACAGCAAGAGACCCAGTACTTC. Its translation: CASSQPTTGQQETQYF. The chain couples TRBV4-1 to TRBJ2-5; TRBD1 matches 7 bases. With 2 bases clipped from V and 2 bases from J, the junction kept 8 bases outside the gene matches. The length of the CDR3 is 16 residues. Per the germline V gene, CDR1 is MGHRA and CDR2 is YSYEKL.

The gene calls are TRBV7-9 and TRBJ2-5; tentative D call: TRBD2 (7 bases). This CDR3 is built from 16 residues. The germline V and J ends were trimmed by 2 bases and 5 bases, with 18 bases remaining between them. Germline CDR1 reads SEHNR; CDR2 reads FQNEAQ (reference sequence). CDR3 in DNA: TGTGCCAGCAGCTTAACGGCAGGGCCGGGGGGCGAGACCCAGTACTTC. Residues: CASSLTAGPGGETQYF. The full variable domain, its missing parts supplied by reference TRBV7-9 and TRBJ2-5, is DTGVSQNPRHKITKRGQNVTFRCDPISEHNRLYWYRQTLGQGPEFLTYFQNEAQLEKSRLLSDRFSAERPKGSFSTLEIQRTEQGDSAMYLCASSLTAGPGGETQYFGPGTRLLVL.

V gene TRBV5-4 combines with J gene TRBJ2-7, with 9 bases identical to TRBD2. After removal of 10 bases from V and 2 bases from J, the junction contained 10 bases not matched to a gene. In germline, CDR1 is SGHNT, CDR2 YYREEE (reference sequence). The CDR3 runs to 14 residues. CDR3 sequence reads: CAVSRSGGTYEQYF. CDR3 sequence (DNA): TGTGCCGTAAGCCGTAGCGGGGGTACCTACGAGCAGTACTTC.